This paragraph reports one TCR beta chain. This sample was included in a study of radiotherapy plus CTLA-4 blockade in lung cancer. V dropped 6 bases and J dropped 4 bases, with 13 bases sitting between them. CDR3 length equals 13 residues. CDR1 MNHEY and CDR2 SVGAGI come from the germline V gene. Measured with immunoSEQ multiplex PCR; TCRdb has only the in-frame clones, and not every one. The sample holds 90,000 to 100,000 clones, around 79% seen once. The V and J genes are TRBV6-5 and TRBJ2-7; D may be TRBD1 (7 bases). Sequences were derived from peripheral blood, sampled from a patient treated with radiotherapy plus ipilimumab. The sequence was obtained from a human donor with non-small cell lung cancer who had a partial response to radiotherapy plus ipilimumab. Some clones in this sample may be carry-over from other donors' samples. The CDR3: CASRTTGRYEQYF. As DNA, the CDR3 is TGTGCCAGCAGAACGACAGGGAGGTACGAGCAGTACTTC.